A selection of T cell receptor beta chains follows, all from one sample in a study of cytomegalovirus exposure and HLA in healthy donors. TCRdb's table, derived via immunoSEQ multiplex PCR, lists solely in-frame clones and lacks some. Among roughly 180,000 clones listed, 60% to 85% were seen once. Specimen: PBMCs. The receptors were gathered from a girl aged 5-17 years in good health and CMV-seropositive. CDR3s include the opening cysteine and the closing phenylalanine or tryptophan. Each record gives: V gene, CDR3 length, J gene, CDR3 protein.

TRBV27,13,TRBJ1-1,CASRPTGNTEAFF
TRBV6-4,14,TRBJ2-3,CASSRTGVKDTQYF
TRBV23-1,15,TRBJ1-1,CASSQLDRKNTEAFF
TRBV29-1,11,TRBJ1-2,CTLGGADGYTF
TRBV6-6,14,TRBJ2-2,CASRQEASREELFF
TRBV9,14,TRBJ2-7,CASSVTGLSYEQYF
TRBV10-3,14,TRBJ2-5,CAIRDRGQEETQYF
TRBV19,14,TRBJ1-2,CASRLPGQGYGYTF
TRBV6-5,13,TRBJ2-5,CASSYLGGETQYF
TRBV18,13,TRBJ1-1,CASSTQGSTEAFF
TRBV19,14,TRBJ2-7,CASSLGGKRYEQYF
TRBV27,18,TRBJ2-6,CASSLRTGAHSGANVLTF
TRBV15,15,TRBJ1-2,CATSRDERVRDGYTF
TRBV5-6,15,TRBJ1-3,CASRETGGKANTIYF
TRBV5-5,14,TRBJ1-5,CASSLMPGGQPQHF
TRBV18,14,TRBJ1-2,CASSDRDREYGYTF
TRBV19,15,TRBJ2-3,CASSAVVVGTDTQYF
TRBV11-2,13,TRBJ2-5,CASSSGEGETQYF
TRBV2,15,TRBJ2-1,CASGPASGGANEQFF
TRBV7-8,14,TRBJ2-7,CASSLRDRYYEQYF
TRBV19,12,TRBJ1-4,CASSIPPYGLFF
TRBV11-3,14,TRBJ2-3,CASSLLAFTDTQYF
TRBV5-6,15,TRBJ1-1,CASSLAQGFGTEAFF
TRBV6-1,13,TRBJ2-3,CASSESSTDTQYF
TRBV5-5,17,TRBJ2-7,CASSLSSLLAGGAEQYF
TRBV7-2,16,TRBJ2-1,CASSLGGRGLVDEQFF
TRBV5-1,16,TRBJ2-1,CASSPRTSGYYNEQFF
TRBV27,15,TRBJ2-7,CASSLGSGGFYEQYF
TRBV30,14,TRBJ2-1,CAWSERAANDEQFF
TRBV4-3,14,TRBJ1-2,CASSHADRGSGYTF
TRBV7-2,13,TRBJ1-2,CASSLYGARGYTF
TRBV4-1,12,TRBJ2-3,CASSQLGGRQYF
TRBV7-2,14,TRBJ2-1,CASSPSGGVAEQFF
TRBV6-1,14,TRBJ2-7,CASSEGYSSYEQYF
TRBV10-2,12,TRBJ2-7,CASSHGTAEQYF
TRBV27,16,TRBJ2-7,CASSSPGTQGGYEQYF
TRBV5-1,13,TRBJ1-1,CATGTGMNTEAFF
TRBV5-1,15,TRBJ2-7,CASSWTGLTAHEQYF
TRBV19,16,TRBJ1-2,CASSMGATGGDYGYTF
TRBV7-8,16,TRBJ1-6,CASSPPGAGENSPLHF
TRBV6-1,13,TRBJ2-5,CASSELPGETQYF